This TCR beta chain stems from a study of OX40 agonist ivuxolimab in advanced cancers. The overall study: The treatment was a fully human IgG2 OX40 agonist, ivuxolimab. People who had prior anti-PD-1, anti-PD-L1 or anti-CTLA-4 therapy could take part, and less than 50% had some. Study outcomes and limitations: Researchers report that CD8+ T cells had, on average, more expanded clones than CD4+. Part of the nonresponder group also had normalized T-cell clonal expansion that was low.

Assay used: immunoSEQ multiplex PCR; TCRdb lists only in-frame clones, some missing. Of tens of thousands of clones detected, around 90% appear once; the ten largest clones hold less than 20%. As to this clone: Its cognate antigen is unknown.

Germline CDR1 SEHNR, CDR2 FQNEAQ (reference sequence). V lost 0 bases and J lost 0; bases outside the gene matches: 7. CDR3 length: 17 amino acids. The receptor was derived from an adult with an advanced solid tumor such as melanoma, head and neck, liver or kidney cancer. The specimen was CD4+ or CD8+ T cells sorted from blood, collected in a trial of the OX40 agonist ivuxolimab. The chain has TRBV7-9 and TRBJ1-2; 7 bases match TRBD1. The CDR3 here is CASSLAQGGSTNYGYTF. The DNA for the CDR3 is TGTGCCAGCAGCTTAGCACAAGGGGGCTCGACTAACTATGGCTACACCTTC.